A single sample gave rise to the 18 T cell receptor beta chains below, sequenced in a study of Graves' ophthalmopathy and Graves' hyperthyroidism (dated by TCRdb to the late 2010s). Sequencing was carried out with an Illumina HiSeq 2000. For repertoire sequencing, TCR beta CDR3 regions were amplified from RNA transcripts. HTBI primers and the Qiagen OneStep RT-PCR kit were used in a first-round RT-PCR, which was followed by a second-round multiplex PCR, size selection and purification. Clones were called with MiXCR by TCRdb after fastp trimmed the public reads at Q25, and only in-frame beta chains were retained. Identical CDR3 protein sequences are pooled into one entry, listed with their most common genes and DNA. The sample has around 1,000,000 distinct CDR3 sequences on record, about 38% of them singletons. The top ten constitute roughly 10% of the sample. Sequencing used peripheral blood or thyroid tissue (not recorded which). Source of these receptors: an adult man with Graves' hyperthyroidism.

V gene TRBV7-2 combines with J gene TRBJ2-2; 9 bases map to TRBD1. The CDR3 consists of 17 residues. With V trimmed by 5 bases and J by 9 bases, 16 bases remained unmatched. The germline V gene has CDR1 SGHTA and CDR2 FQGNSA. CDR3 DNA: TGTGCCAGCAGCAGAACCGGGACAGGGATGATTCTACGGGAGCTGTTTTTT. Translating it yields CASSRTGTGMILRELFF.

This clonotype was counted many times. J is TRBJ2-7 and V is TRBV10-3; TRBD2 aligns across 10 bases. The CDR3 contains 14 residues. Trimming cost V 1 base and J 5 bases; bases outside gene matches: 2. Germline V gene sequence: CDR1 ENHRY, CDR2 SYGVKD. CDR3 sequence reads: CAISELAGGNEQYF. The DNA for the CDR3 is TGTGCCATCAGTGAGTTAGCGGGAGGTAACGAGCAGTACTTC.

This clonotype was seen ten or more times. This chain uses TRBV7-8 with TRBJ2-5; no definite D call. Germline CDR1 is SGHVS and CDR2 is FQNEAQ. The germline V and J ends were trimmed by 1 base and 7 bases, with 10 bases remaining between them. The CDR3 runs to 13 residues. The CDR3 reads CASSLDRPSTQYF. The CDR3 region has the DNA TGTGCCAGCAGCTTAGACCGTCCTTCGACCCAGTACTTC.

The chain is built from TRBV7-2 and TRBJ2-7; D call uncertain. The J call is uncertain, as TRBJ2-1 better fits the DNA end. The CDR3 is 12 residues long. Germline V gene lookup returns CDR1 SGHTA and CDR2 FQGNSA. The DNA for the CDR3 is TGTGCCAGCAGCTTAGGTATGGGTGAGCAGTTCTTC. Translating gives CASSLGMGEQFF.

This rearrangement joins TRBV20-1 to TRBJ2-5, with D tentatively TRBD2 (6 bases). Germline assignment: CDR1 DFQATT and CDR2 SNEGSKA (reference sequence). V gave up 6 bases and J gave up 1 base, with 12 bases separating them. The CDR3 length is 13 residues. The CDR3 sequence: CSAGTYRQETQYF. DNA for the CDR3: TGCAGTGCGGGGACTTACCGCCAAGAGACCCAGTACTTC.

This clonotype was observed at least ten times. The V and J genes are TRBV12-3 or TRBV12-4 and TRBJ1-1; no reliable D call. The ends were cut back, 5 bases at V and 2 bases at J, with 9 bases in the middle. The CDR3 is 13 residues long. The CDR3 DNA is TGTGCCAGCAGTCTCCTGACAAACACTGAAGCTTTCTTT. It yields the protein CASSLLTNTEAFF.

The sample holds a few counts of this clonotype. The chain has TRBV10-3 and TRBJ2-5; TRBD1 is a possible D gene (6 bases). The V and J ends lost 6 bases and 3 bases respectively, with 14 bases between them. Germline assignment: CDR1 ENHRY and CDR2 SYGVKD. The CDR3 covers 14 residues. The CDR3 DNA reads as TGTGCCATCAGGGTTGGGGCAGGGGAAGAGACCCAGTACTTC. Translating it yields CAIRVGAGEETQYF.

The chain is built from TRBV29-1 and TRBJ1-3; a possible D gene is TRBD1 (5 bases). Germline lookup yields CDR1 SQVTM and CDR2 ANQGSEA. Trimming left V 6 bases short and J 1 base short, with 7 bases between. This CDR3 spans 12 amino acids. As DNA, the CDR3 is TGCAGCGTGGGGGTATCTGGAAACACCATATATTTT. Amino acid sequence: CSVGVSGNTIYF.

This clonotype occurred a few times. The chain carries TRBV20-1 and TRBJ2-5, with D hard to call. CDR1 DFQATT and CDR2 SNEGSKA come from the germline V gene (reference sequence). V dropped 4 bases and J dropped 5 bases, with 11 bases sitting between them. This CDR3 spans 12 amino acids. The CDR3 coding sequence is TGCAGTGCTATAGGTCTGGGGGAGACCCAGTACTTC. This encodes CSAIGLGETQYF.

V and J are TRBV2 and TRBJ1-4; D gene ambiguous. Germline values: CDR1 SNHLY, CDR2 FYNNEI. The CDR3 covers 15 residues. The V end lost 4 bases, the J end lost 0 bases, and 9 bases lay between the germline ends. CDR3: CASSVGVTTNEKLFF. The CDR3 DNA follows: TGTGCCAGCAGTGTGGGAGTGACAACTAATGAAAAACTGTTTTTT.

The rearrangement links TRBV5-1 to TRBJ1-3; unclear D gene. The CDR3 sequence is 13 residues long. V shed 7 bases and J shed 7 bases, with 15 bases lying between them. The V gene's germline CDR1 is SGHRS and CDR2 YFSETQ. In nucleotides, the CDR3 is TGCGCCAGCCATCCAGTCGGCCAGAACACCATATATTTT. Its translation is CASHPVGQNTIYF.

A word on this clonotype: A much larger clonotype is one base distant, so this may be a read error. CDR3 coding DNA: TGTGCCAGCAGCTTAACGGGGACAGGGTCTCTCGGCCACACCTTC. It specifies CASSLTGTGSLGHTF. The chain uses TRBV7-2 and TRBJ1-2, with 9 bases that match TRBD1. Germline assignment: CDR1 SGHTA and CDR2 FQGNSA. V lost 2 bases, J lost 12 bases, and 13 bases stayed unmatched. This CDR3 contains 15 residues.

This clonotype was observed at least ten times. The CDR3 bases are TGCAGTGCTAGAGATACGGGGACAGGGGGGTACGAGCAGTACTTC. Its protein product is CSARDTGTGGYEQYF. The chain couples TRBV20-1 to TRBJ2-7, with 11 bases identical to TRBD1. Germline V gene lookup returns CDR1 DFQATT and CDR2 SNEGSKA (reference sequence). The length of the CDR3 is 15 residues. V gave up 0 bases and J gave up 4 bases; unmatched junction bases: 5.

This clonotype was observed many times. The CDR3 reads CASSPRAGGASPLHF. As DNA, the CDR3 is TGTGCCAGCAGCCCTCGGGCCGGGGGCGCCTCACCCCTCCACTTT. The chain uses TRBV2 and TRBJ1-6; a possible D gene is TRBD1 (6 bases). Germline V gene sequence: CDR1 SNHLY, CDR2 FYNNEI. This CDR3 comprises 15 residues. The ends were cut back, 6 bases at V and 10 bases at J, with 19 bases in the middle.

The V and J genes are TRBV29-1 and TRBJ1-3; D remains ambiguous. This CDR3 has 14 residues. The germline CDR1 and CDR2 sequences are SQVTM and ANQGSEA. V was clipped by 7 bases and J by 0 bases, with 13 bases between them. In nucleotides, the CDR3 is TGCAGCGCTAGGACCGCCTTCTCTGGAAACACCATATATTTT. This sequence encodes CSARTAFSGNTIYF.

The chain couples TRBV29-1 to TRBJ1-1, with 7 bases lining up with TRBD1. The CDR3 spans 12 residues. The germline CDR1 and CDR2 sequences are SQVTM and ANQGSEA. Losses at the gene ends were 7 bases for V and 4 bases for J; bases not matched to a gene: 6. CDR3 protein: CSGNRGGTEAFF. The CDR3 DNA reads as TGCAGCGGCAACAGGGGTGGCACTGAAGCTTTCTTT.

This clonotype came up many times. V and J are TRBV12-3 or TRBV12-4 and TRBJ1-6; no definite D call. V was cut by 1 base and J by 10 bases, with 11 bases left in between. CDR3 length: 14 amino acids. For the CDR3, the DNA is TGTGCCAGCAGTTTAGGCGGGCGTGAGTCACCCCTCCACTTT. Its protein is CASSLGGRESPLHF.

This clonotype was counted at least ten times. The chain joins TRBV11-2 to TRBJ1-4; TRBD1 aligns across 8 bases. CDR1 and CDR2 (germline): SGHAT, FQNNGV. This CDR3 has 15 amino acids. V shed 5 bases, J shed 2 bases, and the junction held 4 bases outside the gene matches. CDR3 amino acids: CASSPRDRTNEKLFF. CDR3 coding DNA: TGTGCCAGCAGCCCCCGGGACAGGACTAATGAAAAACTGTTTTTT.